This entry lists 8 T cell receptor beta chains sequenced from one sample in a study of naive and memory T cell subsets. The library had UMIs added by 3' ligation of an oligonucleotide to TCR cDNA. Four PCR rounds used nested alpha and beta constant region primers plus the SP2 primer. TCRdb re-called the UMI-ligation and nested PCR reads with MiXCR, one entry per CDR3 protein. The data contain approximately 30,000 distinct CDR3 sequences, roughly 5.2% of them singletons. The sequencing input was blood. Every receptor here comes from an adult in good health.

This clonotype was picked up many times. J is TRBJ2-1 and V is TRBV6-2 or TRBV6-3, with D unclear. V lost 2 bases to trimming and J lost 3 bases, with 11 bases between them. Germline V gives CDR1 MNHEY, CDR2 SVGEGT. There are 15 residues in the CDR3. This CDR3 reads CASSYQAIHYNEQFF. The CDR3 coding sequence is TGTGCCAGCAGTTACCAAGCGATACACTACAATGAGCAGTTCTTC.

This clonotype turned up a few times. The genes are TRBV13 and TRBJ2-2; a weak D match, TRBD1 (5 bases). CDR1 is PRHDT, CDR2 FYEKMQ, per germline (reference sequence). Trimming pared 2 bases from V and 1 base from J, leaving 8 bases between. The CDR3 has 15 residues. The CDR3: CASSLNRLNTGELFF. Here the CDR3 DNA reads TGTGCCAGCAGCTTAAACAGGCTGAACACCGGGGAGCTGTTTTTT.

This clonotype was recorded many times. J is TRBJ2-1 and V is TRBV7-2, with D unclear. The germline V gene has CDR1 SGHTA and CDR2 FQGNSA. The CDR3 has 11 amino acids. V lost 4 bases and J 11 bases, leaving 9 bases between the germline ends. The CDR3 sequence: CASSSMVQQFF. The CDR3 nucleotides read TGTGCCAGCAGCTCCATGGTGCAGCAGTTCTTC.

This clonotype was picked up many times. The chain has TRBV29-1 and TRBJ2-5, with TRBD2 matching 9 bases. Germline V gene lookup returns CDR1 SQVTM and CDR2 ANQGSEA. The V and J ends lost 4 bases and 1 base, in that order; junction bases with no gene match: 7. The CDR3 extends over 15 amino acids. In DNA form, the CDR3 reads TGCAGCGTTGTCTGGCTAGCGGGAATCCAAGAGACCCAGTACTTC. This codes for CSVVWLAGIQETQYF.

This clonotype was observed many times. This chain links TRBV5-5 with TRBJ1-1; D gene ambiguous. Trimming stripped 4 bases from V and 1 base from J, with 14 bases between. CDR1 is SGHKS and CDR2 is YYEKEE in the germline V gene (reference sequence). The CDR3 loop spans 15 amino acids. CDR3 bases: TGTGCCAGCAGCCCCCGAGGGAGGACGAACACTGAAGCTTTCTTT. Amino acids: CASSPRGRTNTEAFF.

This sequence joins TRBV4-3 and TRBJ1-2; maybe TRBD1 (6 bases). V gave up 4 bases and J gave up 6 bases, with 18 bases separating them. The germline gives CDR1 LGHNA, CDR2 YSLEER. The CDR3 runs to 15 residues. The CDR3 protein is CASSPDRRERDGYTF. The CDR3 DNA reads TGCGCCAGCAGCCCTGACAGGAGGGAAAGAGATGGCTACACCTTC.

This clonotype was found a few times. The rearrangement uses TRBV7-2 and TRBJ2-7; 9 nucleotides line up with TRBD1. Losses at the gene ends were 5 bases for V and 5 bases for J; bases not matched to a gene: 7. Germline CDR1 reads SGHTA; CDR2 reads FQGNSA. This CDR3 is built from 14 residues. The CDR3 nucleotides read TGTGCCAGCAGCCTTACAGGGGGCCGGAACGAGCAGTACTTC. Translating it yields CASSLTGGRNEQYF.

Within the sample, this clonotype is medium-sized. The V gene is TRBV5-4, the J gene TRBJ2-1; the D gene is possibly TRBD1 (6 bases). The V end lost 4 bases, the J end lost 9 bases, and 20 bases lay between the germline ends. The CDR3 has 15 amino acids. Looked up from germline, CDR1 is SGHNT and CDR2 is YYREEE (reference sequence). The CDR3 reads CASSPGTLRGGEQFF. The CDR3 DNA reads as TGTGCCAGCAGCCCCGGGACACTACGAGGAGGTGAGCAGTTCTTC.